These 31 T cell receptor beta chains were sequenced from one sample in a study of patients with pleural tuberculosis. TCRdb called the reads again in MiXCR, with one record for every CDR3 protein. Of around 49,000 distinct CDR3 sequences in the sample, about 7.9% were seen once. The receptor set was obtained from a human donor with pleural tuberculosis.

The sample holds many counts of this clonotype. CDR3 DNA: TGTGCCAGCAGCCCGTCGAGCTCCTACGAGCAGTACTTC. This translates into CASSPSSSYEQYF. The chain links TRBV27 to TRBJ2-7; no firm D call. The CDR3 runs to 13 residues. Germline-derived CDR1 and CDR2 are MNHEY and SMNVEV (reference sequence). With 6 bases removed from V and 0 bases from J, the gap between germline ends came to 9 bases.

This clonotype showed up many times. V and J are TRBV19 and TRBJ2-1; possible D gene TRBD2, 5 bases. CDR3 length: 16 amino acids. From germline, CDR1 is LNHDA and CDR2 SQIVND (reference sequence). V was cut by 0 bases and J by 8 bases, with 17 bases left in between. The CDR3 is CASSIDYFLEEDEQFF. CDR3 DNA: TGTGCCAGTAGTATAGATTATTTTTTAGAGGAGGATGAGCAGTTCTTC.

This clonotype was recorded many times. The DNA of the CDR3 is TGTGCCTTTACGGAGGGGCTCTCCTATGGCTACACCTTC. Protein: CAFTEGLSYGYTF. The chain recombines TRBV10-3 with TRBJ1-2, with D perhaps TRBD1 (5 bases). Germline-derived CDR1 and CDR2 are ENHRY and SYGVKD. With 11 bases removed from V and 4 bases from J, the gap between germline ends came to 17 bases. The CDR3 is 13 amino acids.

This clonotype was counted at least ten times. The CDR3 coding sequence is TGTGCCAGCAGACCGGCGGAGAACTACGAGCAGTACTTC. It specifies CASRPAENYEQYF. The gene calls are TRBV28 and TRBJ2-7, with D unclear. V lost 6 bases, J lost 3 bases, and 12 bases lay in between. CDR1 and CDR2 from the germline V gene are MDHEN and SYDVKM. The CDR3 is made up of 13 amino acids.

This clonotype has just a few counts. V gene TRBV11-1 combines with J gene TRBJ1-5; the D is unclear. V was clipped by 5 bases and J by 0 bases, with 11 bases between them. Germline V gives CDR1 SGHAT, CDR2 FQDESV (reference sequence). This CDR3 is built from 15 residues. The CDR3 DNA is TGTGCCAGCAGCCCCCACGGGGTTAGCAATCAGCCCCAGCATTTT. This gives the protein CASSPHGVSNQPQHF.

At least ten counts were recorded for this clonotype. The V gene is TRBV24-1, the J gene TRBJ1-2; D is ambiguous. Germline CDR1 reads KGHDR; CDR2 reads SFDVKD. The CDR3 is 13 residues long. V was pared by 9 bases and J by 1 base, with 11 bases between. The DNA of the CDR3 is TGTGCCACCGGCTCCGGGGATAACTATGGCTACACCTTC. This gives the protein CATGSGDNYGYTF.

The sample holds many counts of this clonotype. V gene TRBV27 combines with J gene TRBJ2-7; 10 positions agree with TRBD2. Germline trimming cut 4 bases from V and 6 bases from J; bases unmatched to any gene: 3. The CDR3 contains 13 residues. Germline-derived CDR1 and CDR2 are MNHEY and SMNVEV (reference sequence). CDR3 sequence (DNA): TGTGCCAGCAGTTCTAGACTAGCGGGCGAGCAGTACGTC. Its translation is CASSSRLAGEQYV.

Points on this clonotype: A clone one base away is much larger, so this may be a read error. The chain links TRBV19 to TRBJ1-4; D is ambiguous. Trimming took 6 bases from V and 8 from J, leaving 19 bases between them. The CDR3 has 15 residues. Germline V gives CDR1 LNHDA, CDR2 SQIVND (reference sequence). The CDR3 region is CASRGRRASAEKLFF. The DNA for the CDR3 is TGTGCCAGTAGAGGCCGCCGGGCCTCTGCGGAAAAACTGTTTTTT. Looking up the rest from reference TRBV19 and TRBJ1-4 gives the full variable domain: DGGITQSPKYLFRKEGQNVTLSCEQNLNHDAMYWYRQDPGQGLRLIYYSQIVNDFQKGDIAEGYSVSREKKESFPLTVTSAQKNPTAFYLCASRGRRASAEKLFFGSGTQLSVL.

This clonotype was seen many times. CDR3 sequence: CSALGLPSLEQYF. CDR3 coding DNA: TGCAGTGCCTTGGGGCTCCCCTCCCTCGAGCAGTACTTC. The chain is built from TRBV20-1 and TRBJ2-7, with a tentative D call TRBD1 (5 bases). The V and J ends lost 6 bases and 6 bases respectively, with 18 bases between them. The V gene's germline CDR1 is DFQATT and CDR2 SNEGSKA (reference sequence). The CDR3 runs to 13 residues.

The table lists this clonotype with many counts. This sequence joins TRBV20-1 and TRBJ2-3; 7 nucleotides align to TRBD2. Trimming cost V 1 base and J 4 bases; bases outside gene matches: 2. CDR1 and CDR2 (germline): DFQATT, SNEGSKA (reference sequence). The CDR3 is 13 amino acids. The CDR3 DNA reads as TGCAGTGCTAGAGTGGCGGGAGCAGATACGCAGTATTTT. It yields the protein CSARVAGADTQYF.

The V call is TRBV12-3 or TRBV12-4, the J call TRBJ2-5; maybe TRBD2 (5 bases). CDR3 size: 15 residues. V was cut by 7 bases and J by 2 bases, with 17 bases left in between. Here the CDR3 reads CASTFAFERQETQYF. As DNA, the CDR3 is TGTGCCAGCACCTTTGCATTCGAGCGGCAAGAGACCCAGTACTTC.

There are many counts of this clonotype. V gene TRBV27 combines with J gene TRBJ2-7, with 11 positions matching TRBD2. The CDR3 is made up of 14 amino acids. Germline values: CDR1 MNHEY, CDR2 SMNVEV (reference sequence). J was trimmed by 5 bases and V by 5 bases; bases with no gene match: 5. The CDR3 spells CASSPQLAGDEQYF. The CDR3, as DNA: TGTGCCAGCAGTCCCCAACTAGCGGGAGACGAGCAGTACTTC.

This clonotype has at least ten counts. This chain connects TRBV19 to TRBJ1-3, with TRBD1 matching 7 bases. In germline, CDR1 is LNHDA, CDR2 SQIVND (reference sequence). The ends lost 8 bases at V and 0 bases at J; junction bases unmatched: 10. The CDR3 loop spans 16 amino acids. The CDR3 loop reads CASVKGQRNSGNTIYF. The CDR3 DNA reads as TGTGCCAGTGTTAAGGGACAGCGAAACTCTGGAAACACCATATATTTT.

This clonotype was found many times. The chain links TRBV11-2 to TRBJ1-1; TRBD1 agrees at 8 bases. The CDR3 length is 15 residues. V was pared by 5 bases and J by 2 bases, with 7 bases of the junction left unmatched. Germline CDR1 and CDR2: SGHAT and FQNNGV. The DNA for the CDR3 is TGTGCCAGCAGCACCCGGGGACAGGTTAACACTGAAGCTTTCTTT. The encoded protein is CASSTRGQVNTEAFF. The full variable domain, in which reference TRBV11-2 and TRBJ1-1 provide the parts outside the CDR3, is EAGVAQSPRYKIIEKRQSVAFWCNPISGHATLYWYQQILGQGPKLLIQFQNNGVVDDSQLPKDRFSAERLKGVDSTLKIQPAKLEDSAVYLCASSTRGQVNTEAFFGQGTRLTVV.

This clonotype was seen repeatedly, ten times or more. The V and J genes are TRBV11-2 and TRBJ1-5, with D maybe TRBD1 (5 bases). The CDR3 totals 15 residues. The V gene lost 5 bases and the J gene lost 2 bases, with 13 bases spanning the gap. Germline CDR1 is SGHAT and CDR2 is FQNNGV. The chain's CDR3 is CASSPGDLGNQPQHF. The CDR3 bases are TGTGCCAGCAGCCCCGGGGACCTCGGCAATCAGCCCCAGCATTTT.

This clonotype was detected many times. The chain employs TRBV5-1 and TRBJ1-1, with unresolved D. CDR1 SGHRS and CDR2 YFSETQ come from the germline V gene. This CDR3 is built from 13 residues. The V and J ends lost 2 bases and 4 bases respectively, with 9 bases between them. This CDR3 is CASSFRWATEAFF. The CDR3 DNA sequence: TGCGCCAGCAGCTTTCGTTGGGCCACTGAAGCTTTCTTT.

This clonotype has a count of ten or more. The chain uses TRBV12-3 or TRBV12-4 and TRBJ2-5; 8 bases fit TRBD1. V was clipped by 6 bases and J by 3 bases; unmatched bases: 3. CDR3 size: 13 residues. The CDR3 is CASSSGQEETQYF. The CDR3 region has the DNA TGTGCCAGCAGCTCGGGACAGGAAGAGACCCAGTACTTC.

The rearrangement uses TRBV2 and TRBJ2-7; tentatively, D is TRBD1 (5 bases). Between the trimmed V and J ends, which lost 5 bases and 6 bases, there was a span of 14 bases. The length of the CDR3 is 13 residues. Per the germline V gene, CDR1 is SNHLY and CDR2 is FYNNEI. The CDR3 sequence is CASSPQGMGEQYV. The DNA for the CDR3 is TGTGCCAGCAGTCCCCAGGGTATGGGCGAGCAGTACGTC.

This clonotype was observed many times. The chain carries TRBV11-1 and TRBJ1-1; D call uncertain. Germline loops: CDR1 SGHAT, CDR2 FQDESV (reference sequence). V lost 8 bases and J lost 4, with 17 bases in between. This CDR3 is built from 14 residues. In nucleotides, the CDR3 is TGTGCCAGCCTTCGCGAAGGCGAGGGCACTGAAGCTTTCTTT. It translates to CASLREGEGTEAFF.

In its sample, this clonotype was seen a few times. The chain combines TRBV2 with TRBJ2-7; D could derive from TRBD1 or TRBD2 (5 bases each). Trimming pared 6 bases from V and 2 bases from J, leaving 14 bases between. This CDR3 spans 14 amino acids. CDR1 SNHLY and CDR2 FYNNEI come from the germline V gene. The CDR3 loop reads CASSTGTSTYEQYF. CDR3 DNA: TGTGCCAGCAGCACCGGGACCAGCACCTACGAGCAGTACTTC.

This chain links TRBV5-1 with TRBJ2-1; TRBD2 aligns across 7 bases. Germline V gene sequence: CDR1 SGHRS, CDR2 YFSETQ. The J segment lost 0 bases and the V segment lost 0 bases, leaving 3 bases of the junction unmatched. This CDR3 is 16 amino acids long. The CDR3 region is CASSLASGASYNEQFF. DNA for the CDR3: TGCGCCAGCAGCTTGGCTAGCGGAGCCTCCTACAATGAGCAGTTCTTC.

This clonotype was recorded a few times. CDR3 residues: CASSVAGTRGFEQFF. The CDR3 DNA follows: TGTGCCAGTAGTGTCGCCGGGACTAGAGGGTTTGAGCAGTTCTTC. The V and J genes are TRBV19 and TRBJ2-1, with 8 nucleotides matching TRBD2. Germline V gene lookup returns CDR1 LNHDA and CDR2 SQIVND (reference sequence). V lost 5 bases to trimming and J lost 9 bases; unmatched junction nucleotides: 12. The length of the CDR3 is 15 residues.

This clonotype was counted between two and nine times. The V call is TRBV19, the J call TRBJ2-7; possible D gene TRBD2, 6 bases. The J call may be faulty, since TRBJ2-1 better matches the DNA end. Germline CDR1 is LNHDA and CDR2 is SQIVND (reference sequence). The CDR3 has 11 residues. The DNA for the CDR3 is TGTGCCAGTAGTGCGGGGCTTGAGCAGTTCTTC. Translating it yields CASSAGLEQFF.

This clonotype was found a few times. This chain uses TRBV9 with TRBJ2-3; D is uncertain. From germline, CDR1 is SGDLS and CDR2 YYNGEE. V was pared by 7 bases and J by 4 bases, with 13 bases between. This CDR3 comprises 13 residues. The CDR3: CASGSNPADTQYF. Here the CDR3 DNA reads TGTGCCAGCGGATCAAACCCCGCAGATACGCAGTATTTT. Variable domain in full (rest from reference TRBV9 and TRBJ2-3): DSGVTQTPKHLITATGQRVTLRCSPRSGDLSVYWYQQSLDQGLQFLIQYYNGEERAKGNILERFSAQQFPDLHSELNLSSLELGDSALYFCASGSNPADTQYFGPGTRLTVL.

This clonotype was detected many times. The chain couples TRBV6-2 or TRBV6-3 to TRBJ1-6; D possibly corresponds to TRBD1 (5 bases). Germline V gene sequence: CDR1 MNHEY, CDR2 SVGEGT. Trimming removed 2 bases from V and 11 bases from J, with 13 bases in between. The CDR3 is made up of 14 amino acids. Here the CDR3 DNA reads TGTGCCAGCAGTTACGCCAGGGAAGGTGCACCCCTCCACTTT. It encodes CASSYAREGAPLHF.

This chain uses TRBV13 with TRBJ2-1; a possible D gene is TRBD1 (6 bases). CDR3 length: 16 amino acids. Germline CDR1 and CDR2: PRHDT and FYEKMQ (reference sequence). The ends were cut back, 3 bases at V and 0 bases at J, with 12 bases in the middle. The CDR3 spells CASSFSVTGSYNEQFF. Written as DNA, the CDR3 is TGTGCCAGCAGCTTTAGTGTGACAGGCTCCTACAATGAGCAGTTCTTC.

This clonotype was observed a few times. This chain joins TRBV30 and TRBJ1-1; D is possibly TRBD1 (6 bases). The V end lost 4 bases, the J end lost 4 bases, and 13 bases lay between the germline ends. The germline V gene has CDR1 GTSNPN and CDR2 SVGIG (reference sequence). CDR3 length: 13 residues. The CDR3 spells CAWMLQGATEAFF. CDR3 DNA sequence: TGTGCCTGGATGCTACAGGGCGCCACTGAAGCTTTCTTT. Together with reference TRBV30 and TRBJ1-1, the CDR3 gives the full variable domain: SQTIHQWPATLVQPVGSPLSLECTVEGTSNPNLYWYRQAAGRGLQLLFYSVGIGQISSEVPQNLSASRPQDRQFILSSKKLLLSDSGFYLCAWMLQGATEAFFGQGTRLTVV.

Many counts were recorded for this clonotype. The chain is built from TRBV20-1 and TRBJ2-7; 12 nucleotides align to TRBD2. The CDR3 extends over 14 amino acids. Losses at the gene ends were 5 bases for V and 5 bases for J; bases not matched to a gene: 7. Germline V gene data show CDR1 as DFQATT and CDR2 as SNEGSKA (reference sequence). Here the CDR3 DNA reads TGCAGTGCTCCCTTGACTAGCGGGAGTAACGAGCAGTACTTC. It specifies CSAPLTSGSNEQYF.

The sample holds a few counts of this clonotype. Since a much larger clone is just one base distant, this may be a read error. The CDR3 ends on some other residue instead of the conserved phenylalanine or tryptophan, so this is likely a read error. The chain employs TRBV6-1 and TRBJ1-3, with unresolved D. Germline loops: CDR1 MNHNS, CDR2 SASEGT. The CDR3 runs 14 residues. Trimming took 1 base from V and 1 from J, leaving 5 bases between them. CDR3 protein: CASSEVGSGNTIYC. The CDR3 region has the DNA TGTGCCAGCAGTGAAGTGGGTTCTGGAAACACCATATATTGT.

This clonotype was seen many times. The chain carries TRBV6-1 and TRBJ2-5; no firm D call. Trimming cost V 8 bases and J 5 bases, with 9 bases left between them. Per the germline V gene, CDR1 is MNHNS and CDR2 is SASEGT. The CDR3 runs to 11 residues. The CDR3 coding sequence is TGTGCCAGCTCAAATGGGGAGACCCAGTACTTC. It yields the protein CASSNGETQYF.

This clonotype was counted only a few times. V usage is TRBV18 and J usage is TRBJ1-3; D perhaps matches TRBD1 (5 bases). Germline V gene data show CDR1 as KGHSH and CDR2 as LQKENI. The V gene lost 3 bases and the J gene lost 0 bases, with 15 bases spanning the gap. CDR3 length: 17 amino acids. CDR3 DNA sequence: TGTGCCAGCTCACCCGGATGGGGCGGAATCTCTGGAAACACCATATATTTT. Translating gives CASSPGWGGISGNTIYF.